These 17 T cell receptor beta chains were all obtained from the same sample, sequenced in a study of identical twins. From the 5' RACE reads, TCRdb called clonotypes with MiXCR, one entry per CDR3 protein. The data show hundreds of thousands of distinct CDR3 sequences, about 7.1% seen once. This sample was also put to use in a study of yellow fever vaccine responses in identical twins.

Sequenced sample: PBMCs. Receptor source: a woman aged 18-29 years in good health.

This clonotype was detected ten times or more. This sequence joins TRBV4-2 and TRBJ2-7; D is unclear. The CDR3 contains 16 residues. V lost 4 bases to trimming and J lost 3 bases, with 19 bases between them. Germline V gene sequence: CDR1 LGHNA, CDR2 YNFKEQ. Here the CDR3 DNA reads TGTGCCAGCAGCCCCTCCACAGCAGACTTAGGCTACGAGCAGTACTTC. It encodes CASSPSTADLGYEQYF.

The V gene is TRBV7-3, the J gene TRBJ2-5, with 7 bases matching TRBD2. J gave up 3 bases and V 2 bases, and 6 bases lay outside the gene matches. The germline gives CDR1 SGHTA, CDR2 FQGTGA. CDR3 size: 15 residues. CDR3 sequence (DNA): TGTGCCAGCAGCTTAGGGCCAGGGAGGGAAGAGACCCAGTACTTC. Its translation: CASSLGPGREETQYF.

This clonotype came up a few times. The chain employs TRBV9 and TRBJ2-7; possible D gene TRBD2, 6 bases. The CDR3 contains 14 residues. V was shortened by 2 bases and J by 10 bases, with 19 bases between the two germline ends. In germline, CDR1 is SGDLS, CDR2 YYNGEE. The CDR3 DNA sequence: TGTGCCAGCAGCGTCGAATGGGGTCCGGGAGACCAGTACTTC. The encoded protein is CASSVEWGPGDQYF.

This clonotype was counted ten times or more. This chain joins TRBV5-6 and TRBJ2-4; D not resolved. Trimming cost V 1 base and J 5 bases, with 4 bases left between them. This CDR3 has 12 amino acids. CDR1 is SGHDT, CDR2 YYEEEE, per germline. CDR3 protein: CASSLNQNIQYF. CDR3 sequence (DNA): TGTGCCAGCAGCTTGAACCAAAACATTCAGTACTTC.

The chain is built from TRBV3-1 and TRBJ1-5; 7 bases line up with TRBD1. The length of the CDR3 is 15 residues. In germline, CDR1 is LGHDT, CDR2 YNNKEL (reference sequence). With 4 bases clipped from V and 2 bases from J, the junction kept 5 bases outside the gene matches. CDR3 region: CASSRQGEGNQPQHF. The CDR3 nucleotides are TGTGCCAGCAGCCGACAGGGTGAAGGCAATCAGCCCCAGCATTTT. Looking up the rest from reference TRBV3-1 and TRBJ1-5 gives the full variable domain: DTAVSQTPKYLVTQMGNDKSIKCEQNLGHDTMYWYKQDSKKFLKIMFSYNNKELIINETVPNRFSPKSPDKAHLNLHINSLELGDSAVYFCASSRQGEGNQPQHFGDGTRLSIL.

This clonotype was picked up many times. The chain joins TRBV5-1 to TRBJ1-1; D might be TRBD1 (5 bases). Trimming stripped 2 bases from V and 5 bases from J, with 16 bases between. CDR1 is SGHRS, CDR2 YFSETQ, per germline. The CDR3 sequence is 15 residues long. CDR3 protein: CASSFAGRMWTEAFF. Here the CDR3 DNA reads TGCGCCAGCAGCTTCGCAGGGCGTATGTGGACTGAAGCTTTCTTT. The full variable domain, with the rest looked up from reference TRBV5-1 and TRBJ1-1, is KAGVTQTPRYLIKTRGQQVTLSCSPISGHRSVSWYQQTPGQGLQFLFEYFSETQRNKGNFPGRFSGRQFSNSRSEMNVSTLELGDSALYLCASSFAGRMWTEAFFGQGTRLTVV.

CDR3 residues: CASSQKLELDRNEQFF. The CDR3 coding sequence is TGTGCCAGCAGCCAAAAATTGGAACTAGACCGTAATGAGCAGTTCTTC. This chain connects TRBV3-1 to TRBJ2-1, with a possible D match to TRBD2 (5 bases). Per the germline V gene, CDR1 is LGHDT and CDR2 is YNNKEL (reference sequence). V gave up 2 bases and J gave up 7 bases, with 18 bases separating them. The CDR3 is made up of 16 amino acids.

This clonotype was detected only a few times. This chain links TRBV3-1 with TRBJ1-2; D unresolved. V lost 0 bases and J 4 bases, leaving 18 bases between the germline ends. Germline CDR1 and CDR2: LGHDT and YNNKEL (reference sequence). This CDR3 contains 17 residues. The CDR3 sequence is CASSQDVSPGFPYGYTF. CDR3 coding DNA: TGTGCCAGCAGCCAAGATGTTTCCCCAGGTTTTCCCTATGGCTACACCTTC.

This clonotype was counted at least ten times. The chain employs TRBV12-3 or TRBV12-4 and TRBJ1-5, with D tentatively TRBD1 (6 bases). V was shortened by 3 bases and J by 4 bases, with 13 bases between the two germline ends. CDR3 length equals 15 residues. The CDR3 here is CASSLGGTPNQPQHF. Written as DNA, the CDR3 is TGTGCCAGCAGTTTGGGAGGGACACCTAATCAGCCCCAGCATTTT.

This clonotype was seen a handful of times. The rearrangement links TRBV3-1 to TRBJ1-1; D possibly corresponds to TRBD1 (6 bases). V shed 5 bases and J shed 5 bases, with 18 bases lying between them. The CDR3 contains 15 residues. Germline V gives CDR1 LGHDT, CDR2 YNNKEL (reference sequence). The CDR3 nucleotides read TGTGCCAGCAGCGGACTGCCGGGGGGCAGAACTGAAGCTTTCTTT. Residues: CASSGLPGGRTEAFF.

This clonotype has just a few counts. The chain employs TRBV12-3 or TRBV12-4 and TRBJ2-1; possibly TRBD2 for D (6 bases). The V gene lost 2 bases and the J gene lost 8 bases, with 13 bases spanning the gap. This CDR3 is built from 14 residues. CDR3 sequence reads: CASSLKGSGYEQFF. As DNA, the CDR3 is TGTGCCAGCAGTTTAAAAGGTAGCGGTTATGAGCAGTTCTTC.

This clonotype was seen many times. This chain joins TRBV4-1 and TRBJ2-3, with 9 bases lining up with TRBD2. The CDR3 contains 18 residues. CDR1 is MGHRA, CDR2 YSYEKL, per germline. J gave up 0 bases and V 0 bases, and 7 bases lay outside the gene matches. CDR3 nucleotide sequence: TGCGCCAGCAGCCAAGATTTAACTAGCGGGTCTAGCACAGATACGCAGTATTTT. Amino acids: CASSQDLTSGSSTDTQYF.

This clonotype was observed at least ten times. DNA for the CDR3: TGTGCCAGCAGCCCCGGACAGGGGGCCCCAGATACGCAGTATTTT. Encoded protein: CASSPGQGAPDTQYF. The gene calls are TRBV7-2 and TRBJ2-3; 11 bases align to TRBD1. Germline CDR1 and CDR2: SGHTA and FQGNSA. This CDR3 is built from 15 residues. J lost 4 bases, V lost 5 bases, and 5 bases had no gene match.

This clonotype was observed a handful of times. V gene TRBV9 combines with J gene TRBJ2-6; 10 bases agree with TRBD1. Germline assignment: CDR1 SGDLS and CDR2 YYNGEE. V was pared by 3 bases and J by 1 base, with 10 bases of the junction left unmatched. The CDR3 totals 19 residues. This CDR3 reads CASSDPGDRGHSGANVLTF. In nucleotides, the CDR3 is TGTGCCAGCAGCGATCCTGGGGACAGGGGACATTCTGGGGCCAACGTCCTGACTTTC.

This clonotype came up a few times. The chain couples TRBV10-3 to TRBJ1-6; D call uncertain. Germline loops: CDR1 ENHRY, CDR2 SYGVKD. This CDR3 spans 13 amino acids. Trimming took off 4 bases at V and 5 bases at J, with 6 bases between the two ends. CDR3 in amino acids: CAISVDHNSPLHF. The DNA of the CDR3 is TGTGCCATCAGTGTTGACCATAATTCACCCCTCCACTTT.

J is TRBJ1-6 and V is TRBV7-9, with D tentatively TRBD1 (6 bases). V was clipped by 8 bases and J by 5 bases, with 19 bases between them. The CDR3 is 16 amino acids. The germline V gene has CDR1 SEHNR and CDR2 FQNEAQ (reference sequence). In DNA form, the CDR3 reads TGTGCCAGCGGCCTGGGTCAGGGGCCCAATAATTCACCCCTCCACTTT. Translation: CASGLGQGPNNSPLHF. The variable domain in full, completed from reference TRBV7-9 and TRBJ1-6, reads DTGVSQNPRHKITKRGQNVTFRCDPISEHNRLYWYRQTLGQGPEFLTYFQNEAQLEKSRLLSDRFSAERPKGSFSTLEIQRTEQGDSAMYLCASGLGQGPNNSPLHFGNGTRLTVT.

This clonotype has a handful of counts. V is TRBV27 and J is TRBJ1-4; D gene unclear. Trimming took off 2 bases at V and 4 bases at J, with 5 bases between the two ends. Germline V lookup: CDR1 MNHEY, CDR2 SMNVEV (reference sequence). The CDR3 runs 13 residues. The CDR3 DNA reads TGTGCCAGCAGTTTACAGTTTAATGAAAAACTGTTTTTT. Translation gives CASSLQFNEKLFF. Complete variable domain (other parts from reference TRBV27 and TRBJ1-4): EAQVTQNPRYLITVTGKKLTVTCSQNMNHEYMSWYRQDPGLGLRQIYYSMNVEVTDKGDVPEGYKVSRKEKRNFPLILESPSPNQTSLYFCASSLQFNEKLFFGSGTQLSVL.